This T cell receptor (beta chain) was retrieved from a study of blood T cell repertoires in COVID-19. Study context: Both acute and convalescent COVID-19 samples were obtained from the United States, Italy and Spain.

Clones were sequenced by immunoSEQ multiplex PCR, and TCRdb holds only the in-frame ones, with some missing. The profile covers about 200,000 clones, with around three quarters appearing a single time and around 5.8% taken by the ten largest. Per the germline V gene, CDR1 is DFQATT and CDR2 is SNEGSKA (reference sequence). This CDR3 has 14 residues. V lost 3 bases and J lost 10, with 18 bases in between. Sequenced input: peripheral blood. V is TRBV20-1 and J is TRBJ1-4; D is undetermined. The clonotype comes from a woman aged 70-85 years with acute or convalescent COVID-19. The CDR3: CSASLVGFSRKLFF. Written as DNA, the CDR3 is TGCAGTGCTAGTCTAGTCGGGTTCTCTCGAAAACTGTTTTTT.